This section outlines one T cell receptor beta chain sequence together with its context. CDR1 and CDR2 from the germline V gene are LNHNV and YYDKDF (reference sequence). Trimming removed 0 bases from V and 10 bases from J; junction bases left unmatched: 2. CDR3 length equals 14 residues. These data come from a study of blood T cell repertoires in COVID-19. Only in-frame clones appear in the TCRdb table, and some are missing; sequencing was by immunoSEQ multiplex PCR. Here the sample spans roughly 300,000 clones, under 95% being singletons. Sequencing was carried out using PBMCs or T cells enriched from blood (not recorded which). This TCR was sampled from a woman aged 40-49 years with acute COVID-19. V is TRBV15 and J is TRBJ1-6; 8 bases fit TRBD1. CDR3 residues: CATSRDPGGSPLHF. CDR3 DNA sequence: TGTGCCACCAGCAGAGACCCAGGGGGCTCACCCCTCCACTTT.